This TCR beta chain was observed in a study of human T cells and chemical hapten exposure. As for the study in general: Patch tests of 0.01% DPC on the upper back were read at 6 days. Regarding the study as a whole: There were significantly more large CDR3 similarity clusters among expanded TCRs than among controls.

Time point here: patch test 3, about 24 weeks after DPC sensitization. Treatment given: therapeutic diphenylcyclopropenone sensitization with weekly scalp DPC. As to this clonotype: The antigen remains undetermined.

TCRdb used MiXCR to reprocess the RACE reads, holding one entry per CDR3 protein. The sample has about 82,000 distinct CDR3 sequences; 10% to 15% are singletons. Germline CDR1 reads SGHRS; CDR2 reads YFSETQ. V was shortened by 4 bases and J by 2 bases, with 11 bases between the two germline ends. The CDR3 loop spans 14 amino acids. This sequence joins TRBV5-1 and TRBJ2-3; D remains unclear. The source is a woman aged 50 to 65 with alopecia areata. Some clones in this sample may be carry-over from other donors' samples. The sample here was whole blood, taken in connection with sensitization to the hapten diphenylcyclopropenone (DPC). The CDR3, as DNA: TGCGCCAGCAGCCGGTCCAGAAACACAGATACGCAGTATTTT. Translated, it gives CASSRSRNTDTQYF.